This record concerns one T cell receptor (beta chain) sequence. This entry comes from a study of T cells after yellow fever vaccination. Each CDR3 protein is one row after TCRdb ran MiXCR on the 5' RACE reads. Counted here are about 510,000 distinct CDR3 sequences, less than 25% occurring once; the ten biggest clones make up about a sixth. Source: PBMCs, taken roughly 20 days after the first yellow fever vaccination. This clonotype was sampled from a man aged 18 to 29 who received the YFV17D yellow fever vaccine.

The CDR3 protein is CASRGGLSTGELFF. CDR3 nucleotide sequence: TGTGCCAGCAGAGGAGGTCTATCCACCGGGGAGCTGTTTTTT. The genes are TRBV6-2 or TRBV6-3 and TRBJ2-2; tentatively, D is TRBD2 (5 bases). V was trimmed by 6 bases and J by 4 bases, leaving 12 bases between them. CDR3 length equals 14 residues. Germline V gene lookup returns CDR1 MNHEY and CDR2 SVGEGT.